The clone carrying this T cell receptor (beta chain) was seen more than once but under ten times. CDR3 length equals 14 residues. Germline loops: CDR1 MRHNA, CDR2 SNTAGT. The junction had 3 bases not matched to a gene; V was cut back by 4 bases and J by 1 base. The entry originates in a study of blood T cell repertoires in COVID-19. Some clones are missing from TCRdb's copy, which holds only in-frame ones; the method was immunoSEQ multiplex PCR. The sample shows 200,000 to 250,000 clones, 80% to 90% of them seen only once. The sequence was obtained from a human donor in a cohort sampled during active COVID-19. This chain uses TRBV6-4 with TRBJ1-1; the match to TRBD1 covers 7 bases. Source material: peripheral blood. The CDR3: CASSAGTANTEAFF. DNA for the CDR3: TGTGCCAGCAGTGCCGGGACAGCGAACACTGAAGCTTTCTTT.